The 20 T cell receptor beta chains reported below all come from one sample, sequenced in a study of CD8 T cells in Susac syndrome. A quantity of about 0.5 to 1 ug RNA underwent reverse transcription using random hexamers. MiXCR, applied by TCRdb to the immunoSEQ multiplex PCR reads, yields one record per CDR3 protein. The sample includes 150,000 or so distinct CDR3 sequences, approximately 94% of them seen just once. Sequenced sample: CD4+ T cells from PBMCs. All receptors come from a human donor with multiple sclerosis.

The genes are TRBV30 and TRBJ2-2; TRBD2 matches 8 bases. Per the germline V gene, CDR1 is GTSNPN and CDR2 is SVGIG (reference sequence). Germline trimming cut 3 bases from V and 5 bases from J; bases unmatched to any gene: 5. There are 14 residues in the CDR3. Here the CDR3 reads CAWSTSGGTGELFF. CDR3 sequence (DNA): TGTGCCTGGAGCACTAGCGGAGGGACCGGGGAGCTGTTTTTT.

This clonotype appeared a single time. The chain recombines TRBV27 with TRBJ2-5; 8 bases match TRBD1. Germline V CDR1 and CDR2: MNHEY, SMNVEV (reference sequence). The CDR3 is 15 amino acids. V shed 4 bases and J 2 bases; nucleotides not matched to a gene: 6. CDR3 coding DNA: TGTGCCAGCAGTTGGAGGACAGGGCAACAAGAGACCCAGTACTTC. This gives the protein CASSWRTGQQETQYF.

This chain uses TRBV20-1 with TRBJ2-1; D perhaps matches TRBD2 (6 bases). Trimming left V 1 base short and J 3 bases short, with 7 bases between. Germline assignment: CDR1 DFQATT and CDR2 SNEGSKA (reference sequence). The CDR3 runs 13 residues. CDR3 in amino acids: CSARAGGYNEQFF. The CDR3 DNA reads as TGCAGTGCTAGAGCCGGGGGCTACAATGAGCAGTTCTTC.

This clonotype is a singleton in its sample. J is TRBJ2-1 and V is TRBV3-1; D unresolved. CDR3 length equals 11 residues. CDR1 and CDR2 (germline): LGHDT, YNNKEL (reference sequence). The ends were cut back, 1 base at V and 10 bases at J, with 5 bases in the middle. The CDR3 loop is CASSQVAEQFF. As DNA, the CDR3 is TGTGCCAGCAGCCAAGTTGCGGAGCAGTTCTTC.

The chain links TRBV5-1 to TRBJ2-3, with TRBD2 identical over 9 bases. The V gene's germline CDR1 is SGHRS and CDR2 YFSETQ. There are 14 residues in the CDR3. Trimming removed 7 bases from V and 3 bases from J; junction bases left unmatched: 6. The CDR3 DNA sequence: TGCGCCAGCCAAGTAGCGGGAGTAACAGATACGCAGTATTTT. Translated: CASQVAGVTDTQYF. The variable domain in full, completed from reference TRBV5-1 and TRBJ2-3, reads KAGVTQTPRYLIKTRGQQVTLSCSPISGHRSVSWYQQTPGQGLQFLFEYFSETQRNKGNFPGRFSGRQFSNSRSEMNVSTLELGDSALYLCASQVAGVTDTQYFGPGTRLTVL.

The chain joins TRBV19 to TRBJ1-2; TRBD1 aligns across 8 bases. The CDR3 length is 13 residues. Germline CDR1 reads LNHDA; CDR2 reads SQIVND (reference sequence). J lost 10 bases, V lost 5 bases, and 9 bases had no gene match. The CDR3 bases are TGTGCCAGTAGTGGGCCGGGACAGGCTGTCTACACCTTC. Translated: CASSGPGQAVYTF.

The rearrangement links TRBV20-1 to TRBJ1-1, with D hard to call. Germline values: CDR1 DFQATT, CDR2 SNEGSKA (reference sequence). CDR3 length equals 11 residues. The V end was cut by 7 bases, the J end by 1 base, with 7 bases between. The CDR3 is CSVPTNTEAFF. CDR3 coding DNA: TGCAGTGTCCCGACGAACACTGAAGCTTTCTTT.

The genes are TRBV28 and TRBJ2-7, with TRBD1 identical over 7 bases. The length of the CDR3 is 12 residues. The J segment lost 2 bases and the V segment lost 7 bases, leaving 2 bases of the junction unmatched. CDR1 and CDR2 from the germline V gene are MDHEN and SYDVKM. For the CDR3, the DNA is TGTGCCAGCACCACAGGGGCCTACGAGCAGTACTTC. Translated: CASTTGAYEQYF. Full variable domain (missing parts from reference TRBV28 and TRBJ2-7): DVKVTQSSRYLVKRTGEKVFLECVQDMDHENMFWYRQDPGLGLRLIYFSYDVKMKEKGDIPEGYSVSREKKERFSLILESASTNQTSMYLCASTTGAYEQYFGPGTRLTVT.

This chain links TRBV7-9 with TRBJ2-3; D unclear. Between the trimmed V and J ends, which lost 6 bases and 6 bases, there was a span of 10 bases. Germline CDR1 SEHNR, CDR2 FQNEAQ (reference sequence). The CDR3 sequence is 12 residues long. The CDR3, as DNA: TGTGCCAGCAGTCCGCCCAGGGATACGCAGTATTTT. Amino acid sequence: CASSPPRDTQYF. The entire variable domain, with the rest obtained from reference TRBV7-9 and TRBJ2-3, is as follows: DTGVSQNPRHKITKRGQNVTFRCDPISEHNRLYWYRQTLGQGPEFLTYFQNEAQLEKSRLLSDRFSAERPKGSFSTLEIQRTEQGDSAMYLCASSPPRDTQYFGPGTRLTVL.

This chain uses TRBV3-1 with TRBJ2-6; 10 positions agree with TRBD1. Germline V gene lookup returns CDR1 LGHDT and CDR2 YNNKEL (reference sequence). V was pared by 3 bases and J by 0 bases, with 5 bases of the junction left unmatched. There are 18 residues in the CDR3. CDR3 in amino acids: CASSHRTGGSSGANVLTF. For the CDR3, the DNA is TGTGCCAGCAGCCATCGGACAGGGGGTAGCTCTGGGGCCAACGTCCTGACTTTC. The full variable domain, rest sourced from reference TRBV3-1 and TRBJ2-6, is DTAVSQTPKYLVTQMGNDKSIKCEQNLGHDTMYWYKQDSKKFLKIMFSYNNKELIINETVPNRFSPKSPDKAHLNLHINSLELGDSAVYFCASSHRTGGSSGANVLTFGAGSRLTVL.

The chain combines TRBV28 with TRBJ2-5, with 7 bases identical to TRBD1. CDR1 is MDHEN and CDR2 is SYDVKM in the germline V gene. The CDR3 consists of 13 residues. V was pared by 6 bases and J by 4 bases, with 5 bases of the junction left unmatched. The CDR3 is CASRPRDRETQYF. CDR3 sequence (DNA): TGTGCCAGCAGACCCCGGGACAGAGAGACCCAGTACTTC.

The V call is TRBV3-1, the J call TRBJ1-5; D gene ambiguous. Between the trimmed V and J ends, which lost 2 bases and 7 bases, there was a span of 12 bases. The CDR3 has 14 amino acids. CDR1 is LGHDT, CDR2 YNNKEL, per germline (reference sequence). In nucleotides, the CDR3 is TGTGCCAGCAGCCAATCGGGGTTGTGGCAGCCCCAGCATTTT. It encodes CASSQSGLWQPQHF.

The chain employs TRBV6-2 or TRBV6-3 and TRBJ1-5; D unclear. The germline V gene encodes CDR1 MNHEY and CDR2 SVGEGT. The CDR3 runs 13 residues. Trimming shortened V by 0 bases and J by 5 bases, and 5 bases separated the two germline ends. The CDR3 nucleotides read TGTGCCAGCAGTTACTCGAGGGATCAGCCCCAGCATTTT. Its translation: CASSYSRDQPQHF.

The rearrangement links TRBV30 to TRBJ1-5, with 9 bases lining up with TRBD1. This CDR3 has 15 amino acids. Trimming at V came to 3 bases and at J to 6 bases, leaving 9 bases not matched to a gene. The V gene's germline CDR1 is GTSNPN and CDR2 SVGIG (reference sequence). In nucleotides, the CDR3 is TGTGCCTGGAGCACCGGGACAGGGATAGGTCAGCCCCAGCATTTT. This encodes CAWSTGTGIGQPQHF.

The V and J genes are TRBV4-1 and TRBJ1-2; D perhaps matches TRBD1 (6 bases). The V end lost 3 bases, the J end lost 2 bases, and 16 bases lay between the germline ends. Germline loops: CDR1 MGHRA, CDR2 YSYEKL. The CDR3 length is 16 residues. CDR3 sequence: CASSHSGTLENYGYTF. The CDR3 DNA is TGCGCCAGCAGCCATTCCGGGACACTAGAAAACTATGGCTACACCTTC.

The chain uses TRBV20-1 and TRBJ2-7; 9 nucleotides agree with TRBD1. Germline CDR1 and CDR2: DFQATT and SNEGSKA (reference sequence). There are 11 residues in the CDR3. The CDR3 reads CGVQGAYEQYF. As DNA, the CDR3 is TGCGGGGTACAGGGGGCGTACGAGCAGTACTTC.

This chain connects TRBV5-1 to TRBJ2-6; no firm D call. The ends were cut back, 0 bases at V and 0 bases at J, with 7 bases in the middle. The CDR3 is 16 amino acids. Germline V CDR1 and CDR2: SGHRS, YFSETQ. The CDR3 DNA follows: TGCGCCAGCAGCTTGGGAACAAACTCTGGGGCCAACGTCCTGACTTTC. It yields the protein CASSLGTNSGANVLTF. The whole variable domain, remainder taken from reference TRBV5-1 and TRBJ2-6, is KAGVTQTPRYLIKTRGQQVTLSCSPISGHRSVSWYQQTPGQGLQFLFEYFSETQRNKGNFPGRFSGRQFSNSRSEMNVSTLELGDSALYLCASSLGTNSGANVLTFGAGSRLTVL.

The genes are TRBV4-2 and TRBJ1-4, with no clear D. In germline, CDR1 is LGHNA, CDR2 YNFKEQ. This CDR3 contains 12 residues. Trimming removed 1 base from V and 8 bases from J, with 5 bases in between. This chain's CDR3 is CASSQVTEKLFF. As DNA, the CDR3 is TGTGCCAGCAGCCAAGTTACGGAAAAACTGTTTTTT.

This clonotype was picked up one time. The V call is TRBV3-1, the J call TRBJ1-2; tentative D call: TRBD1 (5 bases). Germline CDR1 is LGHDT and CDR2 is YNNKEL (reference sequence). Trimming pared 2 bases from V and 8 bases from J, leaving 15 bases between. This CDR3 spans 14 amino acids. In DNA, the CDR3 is TGTGCCAGCAGCCAATACCAGGGCCTAGGGGGCTACACCTTC. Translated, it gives CASSQYQGLGGYTF.

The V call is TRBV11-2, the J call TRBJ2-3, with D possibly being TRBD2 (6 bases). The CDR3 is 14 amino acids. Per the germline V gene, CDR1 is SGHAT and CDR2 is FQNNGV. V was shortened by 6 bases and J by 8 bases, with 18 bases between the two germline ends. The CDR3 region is CASSLVRDGGTQYF. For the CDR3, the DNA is TGTGCCAGCAGTTTGGTGCGGGATGGGGGTACGCAGTATTTT.